The 28 T cell receptor beta chains presented below share a single source sample, sequenced in a study of CD8 T cells in ankylosing spondylitis. MiXCR was run by TCRdb on the 5' RACE reads, yielding one entry per CDR3 protein. The table records fewer than 250,000 distinct CDR3 sequences, 10% of them present only once. Input material: blood, either unsorted or a sorted T cell fraction (not recorded which). The receptor set was obtained from a male donor with ankylosing spondylitis or in good health (not recorded which).

This clonotype turned up a few times. J is TRBJ2-7 and V is TRBV6-2 or TRBV6-3; 11 nucleotides line up with TRBD2. The V and J ends lost 8 bases and 0 bases, in that order; junction bases with no gene match: 6. CDR3 length equals 15 residues. Germline assignment: CDR1 MNHEY and CDR2 SVGEGT. The CDR3 loop is CASRPGLAGSYEQYF. In DNA, the CDR3 is TGTGCCAGCCGCCCTGGACTAGCGGGCTCCTACGAGCAGTACTTC.

This clonotype was seen ten or more times. The chain combines TRBV29-1 with TRBJ1-4; D is possibly TRBD1 (6 bases). The ends were cut back, 1 base at V and 1 base at J, with 7 bases in the middle. Germline assignment: CDR1 SQVTM and CDR2 ANQGSEA. The CDR3 runs 14 residues. The CDR3 sequence is CSVEVRGTNEKLFF. The CDR3 DNA is TGCAGCGTTGAAGTCAGGGGAACTAATGAAAAACTGTTTTTT.

The CDR3 here is CACTRDQGVNEQFF. DNA of the CDR3: TGTGCCTGCACCCGGGACCAAGGGGTCAATGAGCAGTTCTTC. The chain joins TRBV30 to TRBJ2-1; D may match TRBD1 or TRBD2 (5 bases each). The CDR3 spans 14 residues. The V and J ends lost 6 bases and 6 bases respectively, with 18 bases between them. CDR1 GTSNPN and CDR2 SVGIG come from the germline V gene (reference sequence).

This clonotype was counted at least ten times. The chain couples TRBV10-3 to TRBJ2-7; TRBD2 matches 7 bases. The CDR3 runs 12 residues. V was clipped by 6 bases and J by 2 bases; unmatched bases: 1. CDR1 is ENHRY, CDR2 SYGVKD, per germline. The CDR3: CAISGTTYEQYF. The CDR3 bases are TGTGCCATCAGCGGGACTACCTACGAGCAGTACTTC.

The chain joins TRBV20-1 to TRBJ2-1, with D unresolved. Germline V CDR1 and CDR2: DFQATT, SNEGSKA (reference sequence). The V end was cut by 0 bases, the J end by 1 base, with 7 bases between. The CDR3 has 14 residues. CDR3 sequence (DNA): TGCAGTGCTAGAGATCGTAGATCCTACAATGAGCAGTTCTTC. Amino acid sequence: CSARDRRSYNEQFF.

This clonotype was detected only a few times. CDR3 residues: CASSEPLGNTIYF. The CDR3 nucleotides are TGTGCCAGCAGTGAGCCCCTCGGAAACACCATATATTTT. The rearrangement joins TRBV25-1 to TRBJ1-3; D uncertain. Trimming removed 3 bases from V and 4 bases from J, with 7 bases in between. The CDR3 is made up of 13 amino acids. Germline V gene sequence: CDR1 MGHDK, CDR2 SYGVNS.

V is TRBV7-2 and J is TRBJ1-3; maybe TRBD1 (6 bases). The CDR3 consists of 15 residues. Trimming left V 1 base short and J 4 bases short, with 11 bases between. Germline CDR1 reads SGHTA; CDR2 reads FQGNSA. CDR3 nucleotides: TGTGCCAGCAGCTTAGTTTCTGGGGGCGGAAACACCATATATTTT. This encodes CASSLVSGGGNTIYF.

In this sample, this clonotype turned up a few times. The chain recombines TRBV3-1 with TRBJ2-6; the D gene is possibly TRBD2 (7 bases). The CDR3 totals 18 residues. With 4 bases removed from V and 1 base from J, the gap between germline ends came to 17 bases. Germline CDR1 reads LGHDT; CDR2 reads YNNKEL (reference sequence). CDR3 in DNA: TGTGCCAGCAGCCGGGGGGGCAGGAGAGCTTCTGGGGCCAACGTCCTGACTTTC. Amino acid sequence: CASSRGGRRASGANVLTF.

The table lists this clonotype with many counts. This chain joins TRBV18 and TRBJ2-3; 8 nucleotides agree with TRBD2. There are 18 residues in the CDR3. Trimming removed 0 bases from V and 1 base from J; junction bases left unmatched: 9. CDR1 and CDR2 (germline): KGHSH, LQKENI. The CDR3 sequence: CASSPPGQRGPRTDTQYF. In nucleotides, the CDR3 is TGTGCCAGCTCACCACCTGGCCAGCGGGGGCCCCGCACAGATACGCAGTATTTT.

In this sample, this clonotype turned up many times. The V gene is TRBV6-1, the J gene TRBJ2-5, with D possibly matching TRBD2 (5 bases). V was trimmed by 1 base and J by 5 bases, leaving 11 bases between them. The V gene's germline CDR1 is MNHNS and CDR2 SASEGT. This CDR3 is built from 14 residues. CDR3 sequence: CASSEERKRETQYF. CDR3 DNA: TGTGCCAGCAGTGAAGAACGAAAGCGGGAGACCCAGTACTTC.

This clonotype came up many times. This sequence joins TRBV24-1 and TRBJ2-7; D might be TRBD1 (5 bases). CDR3 length equals 19 residues. Trimming took 3 bases from V and 2 from J, leaving 25 bases between them. Looked up from germline, CDR1 is KGHDR and CDR2 is SFDVKD. The CDR3: CATSDLFPTANIPPYEQYF. CDR3 DNA: TGTGCCACCAGTGATCTGTTTCCGACAGCCAATATTCCACCCTACGAGCAGTACTTC.

This clonotype was detected many times. This chain uses TRBV25-1 with TRBJ1-1; the match to TRBD1 covers 7 bases. Germline loops: CDR1 MGHDK, CDR2 SYGVNS. The CDR3 extends over 13 amino acids. V dropped 7 bases and J dropped 4; count of bases not matched to a gene: 6. The CDR3 DNA reads TGTGCCAGCAAGGACGCAGGGGGCACTGAAGCTTTCTTT. As protein: CASKDAGGTEAFF.

This clonotype was observed a handful of times. The chain combines TRBV7-2 with TRBJ2-7; D remains ambiguous. The germline V gene has CDR1 SGHTA and CDR2 FQGNSA. CDR3 size: 12 residues. Trimming took off 5 bases at V and 5 bases at J, with 10 bases between the two ends. CDR3 DNA sequence: TGTGCCAGCAGCAGATTAGGGAACGAGCAGTACTTC. Its protein is CASSRLGNEQYF.

The chain joins TRBV20-1 to TRBJ2-3; 8 bases agree with TRBD2. V shed 3 bases and J 0 bases; nucleotides not matched to a gene: 5. Germline loops: CDR1 DFQATT, CDR2 SNEGSKA (reference sequence). The CDR3 length is 15 residues. CDR3: CSASQRGPSTDTQYF. In DNA form, the CDR3 reads TGCAGTGCTAGCCAGCGGGGGCCTAGCACAGATACGCAGTATTTT.

This clonotype has more than one count but fewer than ten. The chain employs TRBV21-1 and TRBJ2-5; TRBD1 is the table's D call and was not checked against the DNA. TRBV21-1 counts as a pseudogene. This CDR3 comprises 16 residues. The CDR3 DNA sequence: TGTGCCAGCACAATTCCAACCGGGTCCCCCGAAGAGACCCAGTACTTC. This translates into CASTIPTGSPEETQYF.

The genes are TRBV11-2 and TRBJ1-6; D gene unclear. With 4 bases removed from V and 14 bases from J, the gap between germline ends came to 12 bases. CDR3 length equals 12 residues. CDR1 SGHAT and CDR2 FQNNGV come from the germline V gene. The CDR3 protein is CASSSTGGALHF. The CDR3 region has the DNA TGTGCCAGCAGCTCGACGGGCGGGGCCCTCCACTTT.

A few counts support this clonotype. The J gene is TRBJ2-6, the V gene TRBV12-3 or TRBV12-4, with TRBD1 matching 7 bases. This CDR3 is built from 15 residues. The V segment lost 6 bases and the J segment 4 bases; nucleotides outside the gene matches: 6. This CDR3 reads CASRQTGDGANVLTF. CDR3 in DNA: TGTGCCAGCAGACAAACAGGGGACGGGGCCAACGTCCTGACTTTC.

About this clonotype: This may come from a read error, since a much larger clone is one base off. The DNA for the CDR3 is TGCGCCAGCAGCCAAGGCACAGTGTCATCCAATTCACCCCTCCACTTT. Translating it yields CASSQGTVSSNSPLHF. The V gene is TRBV4-1, the J gene TRBJ1-6; unclear D gene. V gave up 1 base and J gave up 7 bases, with 14 bases separating them. The CDR3 is made up of 16 amino acids. Germline V gene lookup returns CDR1 MGHRA and CDR2 YSYEKL.

This clonotype was counted many times. The V call is TRBV20-1, the J call TRBJ1-2, with D unclear. V dropped 3 bases and J dropped 2 bases, with 16 bases sitting between them. This CDR3 contains 15 residues. Germline assignment: CDR1 DFQATT and CDR2 SNEGSKA (reference sequence). The CDR3, as DNA: TGCAGTGCTAGGGGCGTAAGCGGAGGGAACTATGGCTACACCTTC. Protein: CSARGVSGGNYGYTF.

The J gene is TRBJ1-1, the V gene TRBV5-6; 7 bases line up with TRBD1. V was clipped by 4 bases and J by 2 bases; unmatched bases: 8. Germline lookup yields CDR1 SGHDT and CDR2 YYEEEE. The CDR3 is 15 amino acids. This chain's CDR3 is CASSAGTAYNTEAFF. The DNA of the CDR3 is TGTGCCAGCAGCGCCGGGACAGCCTACAACACTGAAGCTTTCTTT.

This clonotype was seen repeatedly, ten times or more. The chain is built from TRBV10-3 and TRBJ1-4; D remains unclear. Germline V gene data show CDR1 as ENHRY and CDR2 as SYGVKD. Trimming left V 4 bases short and J 8 bases short, with 11 bases between. The CDR3 runs to 13 residues. CDR3 sequence (DNA): TGTGCCATCAGTGGGACCGCGTGGGAAAAACTGTTTTTT. It translates to CAISGTAWEKLFF.

This clonotype came up many times. The rearrangement links TRBV5-1 to TRBJ2-3; D may be TRBD1 (6 bases). This CDR3 has 16 amino acids. V shed 4 bases and J shed 0 bases, with 15 bases lying between them. Looked up from germline, CDR1 is SGHRS and CDR2 is YFSETQ. The CDR3 DNA reads as TGCGCCAGCAGCCTGGACAGACCTCATAGCACAGATACGCAGTATTTT. Protein: CASSLDRPHSTDTQYF.

This clonotype has at least ten counts. The chain recombines TRBV5-1 with TRBJ2-1; TRBD2 is a possible D gene (6 bases). Trimming took 4 bases from V and 2 from J, leaving 10 bases between them. The germline CDR1 and CDR2 sequences are SGHRS and YFSETQ. CDR3 size: 14 residues. CDR3 DNA sequence: TGCGCCAGCAGCCCCCGCGGGGCCTACAATGAGCAGTTCTTC. This gives the protein CASSPRGAYNEQFF.

There are many counts of this clonotype. This chain uses TRBV3-1 with TRBJ2-1; no clear D gene. Trimming cost V 2 bases and J 0 bases, with 14 bases left between them. CDR1 is LGHDT and CDR2 is YNNKEL in the germline V gene (reference sequence). The CDR3 has 17 amino acids. The CDR3 nucleotides are TGTGCCAGCAGCCAATACGTATCGCCGAGCTCCTACAATGAGCAGTTCTTC. This sequence encodes CASSQYVSPSSYNEQFF.

This clonotype was recorded many times. This sequence joins TRBV20-1 and TRBJ1-1; perhaps TRBD1 as D (5 bases). CDR1 is DFQATT, CDR2 SNEGSKA, per germline (reference sequence). Trimming left V 6 bases short and J 3 bases short, with 11 bases between. The CDR3 covers 12 residues. CDR3 nucleotide sequence: TGCAGTGCCCTACAGGACCACACTGAAGCTTTCTTT. Residues: CSALQDHTEAFF.

Many counts were recorded for this clonotype. This chain connects TRBV20-1 to TRBJ1-1; D perhaps matches TRBD1 (6 bases). V lost 1 base and J 0 bases, leaving 9 bases between the germline ends. The V gene's germline CDR1 is DFQATT and CDR2 SNEGSKA (reference sequence). The CDR3 has 14 amino acids. This CDR3 is CSARVQGMNTEAFF. In DNA form, the CDR3 reads TGCAGTGCTAGAGTCCAGGGGATGAACACTGAAGCTTTCTTT.

This clonotype was counted a few times. The V call is TRBV7-9, the J call TRBJ2-1; 10 bases agree with TRBD1. Trimming cost V 6 bases and J 2 bases; bases outside gene matches: 4. This CDR3 region has 15 residues. Germline V gene lookup returns CDR1 SEHNR and CDR2 FQNEAQ (reference sequence). CDR3 DNA: TGTGCCAGCAGTCCGGACAGGGGGACCTACAATGAGCAGTTCTTC. Translation gives CASSPDRGTYNEQFF.

This clonotype was found many times. V and J are TRBV5-1 and TRBJ2-7; D might be TRBD1 (5 bases). CDR3 size: 18 residues. The germline V gene encodes CDR1 SGHRS and CDR2 YFSETQ. Trimming stripped 1 base from V and 0 bases from J, with 20 bases between. The CDR3 loop is CASSLSVGDRDHSYEQYF. The CDR3, as DNA: TGCGCCAGCAGCTTGAGTGTGGGCGACAGAGATCACTCCTACGAGCAGTACTTC.